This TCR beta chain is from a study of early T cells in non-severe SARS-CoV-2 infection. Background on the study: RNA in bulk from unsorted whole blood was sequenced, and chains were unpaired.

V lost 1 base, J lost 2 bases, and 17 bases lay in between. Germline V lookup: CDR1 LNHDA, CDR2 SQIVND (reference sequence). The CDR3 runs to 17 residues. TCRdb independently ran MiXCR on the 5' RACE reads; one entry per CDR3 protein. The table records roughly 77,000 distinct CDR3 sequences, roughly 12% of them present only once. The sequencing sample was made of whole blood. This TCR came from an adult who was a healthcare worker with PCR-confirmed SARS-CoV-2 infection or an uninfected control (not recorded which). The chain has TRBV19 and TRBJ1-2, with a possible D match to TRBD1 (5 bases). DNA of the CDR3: TGTGCCAGTAGTATAGGGCAGGGCCGGATAAAAAACTATGGCTACACCTTC. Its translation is CASSIGQGRIKNYGYTF.